This T cell receptor (beta chain) was identified in a study of T cells in Graves' hyperthyroidism and ophthalmopathy. At the level of the study: The initial diagnosis was the point when peripheral blood was collected, ahead of any treatment.

The CDR3 loop spans 14 amino acids. Germline V gene lookup returns CDR1 DFQATT and CDR2 SNEGSKA (reference sequence). Trimming cost V 2 bases and J 1 base, with 10 bases left between them. RNA transcripts provided the source from which TCR beta CDR3 regions were amplified. Using the HTBI primer set, a first-round RT-PCR was run on the TCR CDR3. TCRdb processed the multiplex PCR reads anew with MiXCR; each CDR3 protein has one entry. The table lists hundreds of thousands of distinct CDR3 sequences, around a sixth of them singletons. Ten or more counts support this clonotype. V usage is TRBV20-1 and J usage is TRBJ2-3; either TRBD1 or TRBD2 may fit D (5 bases each). The source of this sequence is a woman aged 18-29 years with Graves' hyperthyroidism. Sample: blood. For the CDR3, the DNA is TGCAGTGCTAGACTACGAGGGGGCACAGATACGCAGTATTTT. Its translation is CSARLRGGTDTQYF.